This entry lists 21 T cell receptor beta chains sequenced from one sample in a study of glioma-infiltrating T cells after dendritic cell vaccination. TCRdb keeps only in-frame clones here, not all; method: immunoSEQ multiplex PCR. The sample lists about 50,000 clones, roughly 87% seen once, with 11% in the top ten. Sequenced material: blood, taken before dendritic cell vaccination. The receptors derive from a human donor with glioblastoma.

The rearrangement links TRBV6-5 to TRBJ2-7; 8 bases map to TRBD2. CDR3 length: 15 amino acids. J lost 3 bases, V lost 8 bases, and 12 bases had no gene match. The germline V gene encodes CDR1 MNHEY and CDR2 SVGAGI. DNA of the CDR3: TGTGCCAGCGGGCCAGCGGGGGCCCGACTCTACGAGCAGTACTTC. Amino acid sequence: CASGPAGARLYEQYF.

The chain is built from TRBV19 and TRBJ1-6, with TRBD1 as a possible D gene (5 bases). Germline V gives CDR1 LNHDA, CDR2 SQIVND (reference sequence). Trimming pared 10 bases from V and 13 bases from J, leaving 17 bases between. The CDR3 consists of 12 residues. CDR3 protein: CATGEGPEPLHF. CDR3 nucleotides: TGTGCCACCGGGGAGGGGCCGGAGCCCCTCCACTTT.

This chain joins TRBV7-9 and TRBJ2-7; TRBD1 agrees at 9 bases. Germline V gene sequence: CDR1 SEHNR, CDR2 FQNEAQ (reference sequence). This CDR3 comprises 16 residues. J was trimmed by 4 bases and V by 5 bases; bases with no gene match: 12. The CDR3 spells CASSLTSGQGAYEQYF. Here the CDR3 DNA reads TGTGCCAGCAGCCTGACATCGGGACAGGGTGCTTACGAGCAGTACTTC.

This chain connects TRBV6-1 to TRBJ2-7; tentative D call: TRBD1 (6 bases). This CDR3 has 13 residues. Looked up from germline, CDR1 is MNHNS and CDR2 is SASEGT. V lost 10 bases, J lost 0 bases, and 13 bases lay in between. Here the CDR3 reads CATRDRNSYEQYF. The CDR3 DNA reads as TGTGCCACCAGAGACAGGAACTCCTACGAGCAGTACTTC.

This clone was counted only a few times. CDR3 sequence reads: CASSLQGSPYNEQFF. DNA for the CDR3: TGCGCCAGCAGCTTACAGGGGTCCCCTTACAATGAGCAGTTCTTC. V gene TRBV5-1 combines with J gene TRBJ2-1, with 7 bases identical to TRBD1. The germline V gene has CDR1 SGHRS and CDR2 YFSETQ. V shed 2 bases and J 4 bases; nucleotides not matched to a gene: 6. The CDR3 runs to 15 residues.

This clone was detected once. The V and J genes are TRBV27 and TRBJ1-1; TRBD1 matches at 9 bases. CDR3 length equals 13 residues. Germline lookup yields CDR1 MNHEY and CDR2 SMNVEV (reference sequence). J gave up 5 bases and V 10 bases, and 8 bases lay outside the gene matches. CDR3 amino acids: CATRDRVGTEAFF. CDR3 nucleotides: TGTGCCACTCGGGACAGGGTAGGGACTGAAGCTTTCTTT.

V usage is TRBV21-1 and J usage is TRBJ2-7; TRBD1, the table's D call, was not compared with the DNA. TRBV21-1 is noted as a pseudogene. The CDR3 runs 13 residues. CDR3 in amino acids: CASSGRQVGEQYF. The CDR3 coding sequence is TGTGCCAGCAGCGGCCGACAGGTAGGCGAGCAGTACTTC.

In its sample, this clone was seen a few times. V gene TRBV5-5 combines with J gene TRBJ2-7; the D gene is possibly TRBD2 (6 bases). Germline CDR1 is SGHKS and CDR2 is YYEKEE (reference sequence). The V and J ends lost 0 bases and 1 base respectively, with 11 bases between them. This CDR3 spans 15 amino acids. CDR3 DNA sequence: TGTGCCAGCAGCTTGGACGAAGGAGGGTCCTACGAGCAGTACTTC. Translation gives CASSLDEGGSYEQYF.

This clone occurred a few times. This sequence joins TRBV5-1 and TRBJ1-1; 9 bases fit TRBD1. Unmatched junction bases numbered 9, after V lost 2 bases and J lost 4 bases. The CDR3 sequence is 16 residues long. Germline V CDR1 and CDR2: SGHRS, YFSETQ. The CDR3 spells CASSLTGQGMGTEAFF. Written as DNA, the CDR3 is TGCGCCAGCAGCTTAACGGGACAGGGAATGGGCACTGAAGCTTTCTTT. Based on the CDR3 plus reference TRBV5-1 and TRBJ1-1, the full variable domain is KAGVTQTPRYLIKTRGQQVTLSCSPISGHRSVSWYQQTPGQGLQFLFEYFSETQRNKGNFPGRFSGRQFSNSRSEMNVSTLELGDSALYLCASSLTGQGMGTEAFFGQGTRLTVV.

The sample holds one count of this clone. The CDR3 is CAISETPQANTEAFF. The CDR3, as DNA: TGTGCCATCAGTGAAACCCCCCAAGCGAACACTGAAGCTTTCTTT. The chain combines TRBV10-3 with TRBJ1-1; D is undetermined. Trimming left V 3 bases short and J 1 base short, with 12 bases between. CDR1 is ENHRY, CDR2 SYGVKD, per germline. This CDR3 is 15 amino acids long.

As for this clone: An end of the junction differs from the germline gene, which may be a read error. This chain connects TRBV7-7 to TRBJ1-5; D is ambiguous. CDR3 length: 13 residues. Germline V gene data show CDR1 as SSHAT and CDR2 as FNYEAQ (reference sequence). The DNA for the CDR3 is TGTGCTAGCAGCTTAGGAGAAGATCAGCCCCAGCATTTT. Translation gives CASSLGEDQPQHF.

This chain connects TRBV15 to TRBJ2-5; 7 bases match TRBD2. V gave up 3 bases and J gave up 4 bases; unmatched junction bases: 11. Looked up from germline, CDR1 is LNHNV and CDR2 is YYDKDF (reference sequence). This CDR3 is built from 16 residues. In DNA form, the CDR3 reads TGTGCCACCAGCAGGTGGATGCTAGCGGCGGGAGAGACCCAGTACTTC. Its protein is CATSRWMLAAGETQYF.

The chain joins TRBV7-9 to TRBJ1-4; possibly TRBD1 for D (5 bases). There are 16 residues in the CDR3. CDR1 and CDR2 (germline): SEHNR, FQNEAQ (reference sequence). V shed 5 bases and J shed 0 bases, with 13 bases lying between them. CDR3 amino acids: CASSARIQATNEKLFF. CDR3 bases: TGTGCCAGCAGCGCGAGAATACAGGCAACTAATGAAAAACTGTTTTTT.

This clone was picked up a small number of times. V usage is TRBV5-5 and J usage is TRBJ1-2, with 8 bases lining up with TRBD1. Germline CDR1 is SGHKS and CDR2 is YYEKEE (reference sequence). The CDR3 has 14 amino acids. V dropped 3 bases and J dropped 1; count of bases not matched to a gene: 2. CDR3 sequence (DNA): TGTGCCAGCAGCTGGACAGGGTTTAACTATGGCTACACCTTC. Residues: CASSWTGFNYGYTF.

The J gene is TRBJ1-1, the V gene TRBV5-1; unclear D gene. Germline V gene sequence: CDR1 SGHRS, CDR2 YFSETQ. The CDR3 contains 14 residues. Trimming pared 1 base from V and 5 bases from J, leaving 12 bases between. This chain's CDR3 is CASSLLDGGTEAFF. The CDR3 coding sequence is TGCGCCAGCAGCTTGCTGGACGGCGGGACTGAAGCTTTCTTT. Looking up the rest from reference TRBV5-1 and TRBJ1-1 gives the full variable domain: KAGVTQTPRYLIKTRGQQVTLSCSPISGHRSVSWYQQTPGQGLQFLFEYFSETQRNKGNFPGRFSGRQFSNSRSEMNVSTLELGDSALYLCASSLLDGGTEAFFGQGTRLTVV.

The CDR3 DNA reads as TGTGCCAGCAGCTTCGGGGAGACCCAGTACTTC. Protein: CASSFGETQYF. The chain uses TRBV11-3 and TRBJ2-5; D call uncertain. CDR3 length: 11 residues. V was clipped by 3 bases and J by 5 bases, with 4 bases between them. Germline V CDR1 and CDR2: SGHNT, YENEEA. The full variable domain, completed using reference TRBV11-3 and TRBJ2-5, is EAGVVQSPRYKIIEKKQPVAFWCNPISGHNTLYWYLQNLGQGPELLIRYENEEAVDDSQLPKDRFSAERLKGVDSTLKIQPAELGDSAVYLCASSFGETQYFGPGTRLLVL.

This chain uses TRBV7-8 with TRBJ2-1; maybe TRBD2 (6 bases). Per the germline V gene, CDR1 is SGHVS and CDR2 is FQNEAQ. The length of the CDR3 is 15 residues. Between the trimmed V and J ends, which lost 2 bases and 1 base, there was a span of 9 bases. CDR3: CASSLLAHSYNEQFF. In DNA form, the CDR3 reads TGTGCCAGCAGCTTACTAGCGCATTCCTACAATGAGCAGTTCTTC.

The genes are TRBV11-3 and TRBJ1-1; 8 bases are a match to TRBD1. The J segment lost 2 bases and the V segment lost 5 bases, leaving 4 bases of the junction unmatched. Per germline, CDR1 SGHNT and CDR2 YENEEA. CDR3 size: 14 residues. The CDR3 protein is CASSLGQGNTEAFF. CDR3 in DNA: TGTGCCAGCAGCCTTGGACAGGGTAACACTGAAGCTTTCTTT.

This chain connects TRBV15 to TRBJ1-2; D gene unclear. The CDR3 spans 16 residues. Germline loops: CDR1 LNHNV, CDR2 YYDKDF (reference sequence). Trimming took 2 bases from V and 7 from J, leaving 20 bases between them. DNA for the CDR3: TGTGCCACCAGCAGACCTCCCCCAGCGGACCACCTTGGCTACACCTTC. Amino acids: CATSRPPPADHLGYTF. Full variable domain (missing parts from reference TRBV15 and TRBJ1-2): DAMVIQNPRYQVTQFGKPVTLSCSQTLNHNVMYWYQQKSSQAPKLLFHYYDKDFNNEADTPDNFQSRRPNTSFCFLDIRSPGLGDTAMYLCATSRPPPADHLGYTFGSGTRLTVV.

The rearrangement uses TRBV6-6 and TRBJ2-3, with no clear D. Trimming pared 7 bases from V and 4 bases from J, leaving 9 bases between. Germline V gives CDR1 MNHNY, CDR2 SVGAGI (reference sequence). The CDR3 has 12 residues. The CDR3 is CASTSQSDTQYF. As DNA, the CDR3 is TGTGCCAGCACCTCACAGTCAGATACGCAGTATTTT.

The gene calls are TRBV19 and TRBJ1-5; D unclear. Trimming took off 3 bases at V and 1 base at J, with 13 bases between the two ends. The CDR3 has 16 residues. Germline V gene lookup returns CDR1 LNHDA and CDR2 SQIVND (reference sequence). CDR3 in amino acids: CASSMGSAISNQPQHF. The CDR3 DNA reads as TGTGCCAGTAGTATGGGGAGTGCGATCAGCAATCAGCCCCAGCATTTT.